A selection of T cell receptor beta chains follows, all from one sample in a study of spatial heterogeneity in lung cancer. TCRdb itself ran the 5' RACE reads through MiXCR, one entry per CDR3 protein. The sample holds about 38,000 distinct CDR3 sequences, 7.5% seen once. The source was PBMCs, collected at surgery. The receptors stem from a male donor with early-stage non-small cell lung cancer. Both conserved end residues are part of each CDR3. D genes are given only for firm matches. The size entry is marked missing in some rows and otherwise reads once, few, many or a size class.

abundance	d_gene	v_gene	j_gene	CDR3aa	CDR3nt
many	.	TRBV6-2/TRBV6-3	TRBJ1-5	CASSYSALSQPQHF	TGTGCCAGCAGTTACTCCGCTCTATCCCAGCCCCAGCATTTT
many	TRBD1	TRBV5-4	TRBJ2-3	CASSPPGQPSTDTQYF	TGTGCCAGCAGCCCCCCGGGACAGCCTAGCACAGATACGCAGTATTTT
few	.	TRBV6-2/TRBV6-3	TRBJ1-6	CASNNRQGRNSPLHF	TGTGCCAGCAATAACCGCCAGGGAAGGAATTCACCCCTCCACTTT
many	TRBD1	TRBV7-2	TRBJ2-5	CASSQGGAQGAETQYF	TGTGCCAGCAGCCAGGGAGGTGCACAGGGGGCAGAGACCCAGTACTTC
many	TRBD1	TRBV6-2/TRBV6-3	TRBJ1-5	CASRTTGTGQSQPQHF	TGTGCCAGCAGGACCACCGGGACAGGTCAAAGCCAGCCCCAGCATTTT
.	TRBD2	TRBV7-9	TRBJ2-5	CASSSPTSGGNALYF	TGTGCCAGCAGCTCACCGACTAGCGGGGGGAACGCCTTGTACTTC
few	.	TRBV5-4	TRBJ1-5	CASSLRPGSNQPQHF	TGTGCCAGCAGCTTGCGGCCAGGTAGCAATCAGCCCCAGCATTTT
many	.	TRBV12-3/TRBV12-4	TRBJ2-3	CASSRGDSAQTDTQYF	TGTGCCAGCAGTCGAGGCGACAGCGCCCAGACAGATACGCAGTATTTT
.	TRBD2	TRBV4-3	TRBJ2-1	CASSPGTSGSNEQFF	TGCGCCAGCAGCCCCGGGACTAGCGGGAGTAATGAGCAGTTCTTC
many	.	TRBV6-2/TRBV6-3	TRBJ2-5	CASTRSGETQYF	TGTGCCAGCACGAGGAGCGGGGAGACCCAGTACTTC
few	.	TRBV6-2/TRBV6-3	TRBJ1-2	CASSNGQYYYGYTF	TGTGCCAGCAGCAACGGACAGTACTACTATGGCTACACCTTC